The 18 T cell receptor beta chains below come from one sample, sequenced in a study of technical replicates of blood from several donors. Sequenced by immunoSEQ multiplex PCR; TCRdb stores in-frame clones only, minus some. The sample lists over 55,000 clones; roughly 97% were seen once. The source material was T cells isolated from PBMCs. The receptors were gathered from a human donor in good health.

The CDR3: CASSLKGARPYEQYF. DNA of the CDR3: TGTGCCAGCAGTCTGAAGGGGGCCCGTCCTTACGAGCAGTACTTC. The chain combines TRBV28 with TRBJ2-7, with 7 bases fitting TRBD1. Germline V gene data show CDR1 as MDHEN and CDR2 as SYDVKM. The CDR3 totals 15 residues. Losses at the gene ends were 5 bases for V and 4 bases for J; bases not matched to a gene: 11.

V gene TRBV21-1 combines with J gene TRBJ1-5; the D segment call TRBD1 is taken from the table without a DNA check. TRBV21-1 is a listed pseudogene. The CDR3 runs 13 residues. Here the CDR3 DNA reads TGTGCCAGCAGCGGACAGGGTGGTCAGCCCCAGCATTTT. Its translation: CASSGQGGQPQHF.

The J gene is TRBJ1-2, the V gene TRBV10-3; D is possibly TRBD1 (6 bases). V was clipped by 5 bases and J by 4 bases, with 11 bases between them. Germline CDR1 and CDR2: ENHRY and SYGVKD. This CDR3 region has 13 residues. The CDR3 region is CAISKGQSYGYTF. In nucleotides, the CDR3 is TGTGCCATCAGTAAAGGACAGAGCTATGGCTACACCTTC.

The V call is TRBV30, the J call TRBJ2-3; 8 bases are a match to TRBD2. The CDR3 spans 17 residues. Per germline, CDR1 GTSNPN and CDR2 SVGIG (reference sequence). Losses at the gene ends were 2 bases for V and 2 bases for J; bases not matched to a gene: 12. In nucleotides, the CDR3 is TGTGCCTGGAGTCAGACTTTGCGGGGGGTTATCACAGATACGCAGTATTTT. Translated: CAWSQTLRGVITDTQYF.

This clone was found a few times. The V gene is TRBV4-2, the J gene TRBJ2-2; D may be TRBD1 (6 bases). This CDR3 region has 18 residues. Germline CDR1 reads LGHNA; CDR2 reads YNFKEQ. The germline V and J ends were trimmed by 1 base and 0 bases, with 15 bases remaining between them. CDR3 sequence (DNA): TGTGCCAGCAGCCAAGTCCTGACAGGAGGTTCGAACACCGGGGAGCTGTTTTTT. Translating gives CASSQVLTGGSNTGELFF.

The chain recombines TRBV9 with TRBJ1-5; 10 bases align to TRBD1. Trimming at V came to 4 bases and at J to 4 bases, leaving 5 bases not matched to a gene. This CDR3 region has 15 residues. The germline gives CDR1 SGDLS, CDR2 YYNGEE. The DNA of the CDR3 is TGTGCCAGCAGCACGGGACAGGGGAGTAATCAGCCCCAGCATTTT. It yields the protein CASSTGQGSNQPQHF.

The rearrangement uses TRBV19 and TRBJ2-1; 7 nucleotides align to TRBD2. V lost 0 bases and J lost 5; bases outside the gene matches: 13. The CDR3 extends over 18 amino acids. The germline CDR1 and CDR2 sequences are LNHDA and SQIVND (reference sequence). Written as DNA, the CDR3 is TGTGCCAGTAGTATAGATCCTCTTGGCGGGGGAAGGGACAATGAGCAGTTCTTC. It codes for CASSIDPLGGGRDNEQFF.

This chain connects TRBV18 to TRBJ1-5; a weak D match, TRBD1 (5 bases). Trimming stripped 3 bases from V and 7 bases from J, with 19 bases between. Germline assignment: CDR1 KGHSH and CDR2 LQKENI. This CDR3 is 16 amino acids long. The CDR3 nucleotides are TGTGCCAGCTCACCCTCGGACACCTGGGGGGGGCAGCCCCAGCATTTT. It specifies CASSPSDTWGGQPQHF. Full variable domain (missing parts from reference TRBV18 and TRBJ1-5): NAGVMQNPRHLVRRRGQEARLRCSPMKGHSHVYWYRQLPEEGLKFMVYLQKENIIDESGMPKERFSAEFPKEGPSILRIQQVVRGDSAAYFCASSPSDTWGGQPQHFGDGTRLSIL.

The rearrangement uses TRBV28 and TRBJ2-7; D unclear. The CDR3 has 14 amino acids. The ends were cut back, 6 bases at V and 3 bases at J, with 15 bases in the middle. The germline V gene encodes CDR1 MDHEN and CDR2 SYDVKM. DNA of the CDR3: TGTGCCAGCAGCACAGTGAATGATGGCTACGAGCAGTACTTC. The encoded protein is CASSTVNDGYEQYF. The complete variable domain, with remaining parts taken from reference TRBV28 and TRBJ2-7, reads DVKVTQSSRYLVKRTGEKVFLECVQDMDHENMFWYRQDPGLGLRLIYFSYDVKMKEKGDIPEGYSVSREKKERFSLILESASTNQTSMYLCASSTVNDGYEQYFGPGTRLTVT.

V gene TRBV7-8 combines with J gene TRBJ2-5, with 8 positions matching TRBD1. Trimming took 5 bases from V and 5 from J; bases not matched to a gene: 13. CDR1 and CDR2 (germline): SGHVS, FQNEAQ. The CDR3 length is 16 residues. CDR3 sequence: CASSEATGDIPETQYF. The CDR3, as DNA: TGTGCCAGCAGCGAGGCGACAGGGGATATACCCGAGACCCAGTACTTC.

DNA for the CDR3: TGTGCCAGCAGTTCATCGGGACAGGGAGGTGGCTACACCTTC. It is translated as CASSSSGQGGGYTF. The chain recombines TRBV6-5 with TRBJ1-2; TRBD1 aligns across 9 bases. The CDR3 has 14 residues. Germline-derived CDR1 and CDR2 are MNHEY and SVGAGI. After removal of 4 bases from V and 7 bases from J, the junction contained 7 bases not matched to a gene.

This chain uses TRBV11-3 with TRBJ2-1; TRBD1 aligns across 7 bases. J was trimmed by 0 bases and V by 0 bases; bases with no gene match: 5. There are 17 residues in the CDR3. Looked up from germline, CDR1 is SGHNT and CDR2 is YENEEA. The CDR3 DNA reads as TGTGCCAGCAGCTTAGAACAGGGGCTGAGCTCCTACAATGAGCAGTTCTTC. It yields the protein CASSLEQGLSSYNEQFF.

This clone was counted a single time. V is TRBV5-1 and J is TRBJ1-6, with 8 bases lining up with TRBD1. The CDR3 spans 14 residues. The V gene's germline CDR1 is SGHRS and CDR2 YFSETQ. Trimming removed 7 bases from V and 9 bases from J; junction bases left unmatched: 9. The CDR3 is CASATRTGLSPLHF. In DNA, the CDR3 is TGCGCCAGCGCAACGAGGACAGGGCTTTCACCCCTCCACTTT.

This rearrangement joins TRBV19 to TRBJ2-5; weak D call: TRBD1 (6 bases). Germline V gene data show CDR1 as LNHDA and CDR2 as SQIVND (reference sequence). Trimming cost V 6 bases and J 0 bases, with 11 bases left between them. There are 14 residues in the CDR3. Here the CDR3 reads CASSSWDNQETQYF. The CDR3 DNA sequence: TGTGCCAGTAGCTCTTGGGACAACCAAGAGACCCAGTACTTC.

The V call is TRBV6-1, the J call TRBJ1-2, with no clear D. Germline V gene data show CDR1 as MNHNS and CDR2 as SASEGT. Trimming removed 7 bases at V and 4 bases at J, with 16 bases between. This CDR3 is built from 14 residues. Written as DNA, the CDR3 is TGTGCCAGCAAGAACCCCAACTCCCGCTATGGCTACACCTTC. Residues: CASKNPNSRYGYTF.

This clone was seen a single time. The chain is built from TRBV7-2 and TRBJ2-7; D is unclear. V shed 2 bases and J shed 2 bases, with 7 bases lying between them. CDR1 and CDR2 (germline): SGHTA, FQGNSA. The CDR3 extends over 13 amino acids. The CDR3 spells CASSLRRAYEQYF. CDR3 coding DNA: TGTGCCAGCAGCTTACGCCGGGCCTACGAGCAGTACTTC.

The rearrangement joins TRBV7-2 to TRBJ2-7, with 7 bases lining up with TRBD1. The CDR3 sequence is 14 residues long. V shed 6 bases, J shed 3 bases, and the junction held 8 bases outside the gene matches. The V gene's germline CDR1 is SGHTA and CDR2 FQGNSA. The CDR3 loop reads CASRLDRVVYEQYF. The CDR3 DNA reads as TGTGCCAGCAGACTAGACAGGGTAGTCTACGAGCAGTACTTC.

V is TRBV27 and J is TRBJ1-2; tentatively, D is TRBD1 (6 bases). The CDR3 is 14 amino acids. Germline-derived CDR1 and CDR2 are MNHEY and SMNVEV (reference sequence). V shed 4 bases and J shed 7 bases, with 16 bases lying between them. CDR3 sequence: CASSSGGPVRGYTF. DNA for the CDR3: TGTGCCAGCAGTTCCGGGGGGCCGGTACGTGGCTACACCTTC.